This record concerns one T cell receptor (beta chain) sequence. One Seattle source followed patients from active infection through their disease course. The CDR3 is made up of 13 amino acids. From germline, CDR1 is MNHEY and CDR2 SMNVEV (reference sequence). J gave up 4 bases and V 5 bases, and 4 bases lay outside the gene matches. This entry belongs to a study of blood T cell repertoires in COVID-19. Only in-frame clones appear in the TCRdb table, and some are missing; sequencing was by immunoSEQ multiplex PCR. Of 150,000 or so clones in the sample, around 84% were seen once. This clonotype originated in a woman between 45 and 65 years old with COVID-19, enrolled during active disease. This sequence joins TRBV27 and TRBJ1-1, with 7 bases fitting TRBD1. The sequenced sample consisted of peripheral blood. CDR3 nucleotide sequence: TGTGCCAGCAGTGAGACAGGGAGCACTGAAGCTTTCTTT. It encodes CASSETGSTEAFF.